Listed below are T cell receptor beta chains from one sample, sequenced in a study of CD8 T cells in ankylosing spondylitis. TCRdb passed the 5' RACE reads through MiXCR, listing each CDR3 protein once. The data hold over 200,000 distinct CDR3 sequences, with about 10% observed a single time. The specimen sequenced was blood, either unsorted or a sorted T cell fraction (not recorded which). The receptors here all came from a male donor with ankylosing spondylitis or in good health (not recorded which). The CDR3 runs from the conserved cysteine through the conserved F or W. D genes are given only for firm matches. The size field is filled for only some rows; it gives once, few, many or a size class.

j_call: TRBJ1-2; v_call: TRBV12-3/TRBV12-4; clone_size: NA; d_call: NA; cdr3_aa: CASSFGGGGTNYGYTF; cdr3_nt: TGTGCCAGCAGTTTCGGGGGGGGGGGCACTAACTATGGCTACACCTTC
j_call: TRBJ1-3; v_call: TRBV5-1; clone_size: many; d_call: TRBD1; cdr3_aa: CASSPTTGTGGGNTIYF; cdr3_nt: TGCGCCAGCAGCCCGACGACCGGGACAGGGGGAGGAAACACCATATATTTT
j_call: TRBJ2-3; v_call: TRBV6-1; clone_size: many; d_call: TRBD1; cdr3_aa: CASGRDRVPDTQYF; cdr3_nt: TGTGCCAGCGGCCGGGACAGGGTCCCAGATACGCAGTATTTT
j_call: TRBJ1-2; v_call: TRBV12-3/TRBV12-4; clone_size: many; d_call: NA; cdr3_aa: CASSFVLNYGYTF; cdr3_nt: TGTGCCAGCAGTTTTGTCCTAAACTATGGCTACACCTTC
j_call: TRBJ1-2; v_call: TRBV4-2; clone_size: many; d_call: NA; cdr3_aa: CASSQDYSANYGYTF; cdr3_nt: TGTGCCAGCAGCCAAGATTACAGTGCTAACTATGGCTACACCTTC
j_call: TRBJ2-7; v_call: TRBV3-1; clone_size: many; d_call: NA; cdr3_aa: CASSQVRGQEQYF; cdr3_nt: TGTGCCAGCAGCCAAGTCCGGGGGCAAGAGCAGTACTTC
j_call: TRBJ2-3; v_call: TRBV7-9; clone_size: many; d_call: NA; cdr3_aa: CASSPWTEKVDTQYF; cdr3_nt: TGTGCCAGCAGCCCCTGGACAGAAAAGGTTGATACGCAGTATTTT
j_call: TRBJ1-1; v_call: TRBV7-2; clone_size: many; d_call: TRBD1; cdr3_aa: CASSLQGASEAFF; cdr3_nt: TGTGCCAGCAGCTTACAGGGGGCATCTGAAGCTTTCTTT
j_call: TRBJ1-1; v_call: TRBV5-6; clone_size: few; d_call: NA; cdr3_aa: CASSHTWGDTEAFF; cdr3_nt: TGTGCCAGCAGTCACACGTGGGGAGACACTGAAGCTTTCTTT
j_call: TRBJ2-5; v_call: TRBV29-1; clone_size: few; d_call: NA; cdr3_aa: CSVEGGRETQYF; cdr3_nt: TGCAGCGTTGAAGGGGGGCGGGAGACCCAGTACTTC
j_call: TRBJ1-3; v_call: TRBV5-1; clone_size: many; d_call: NA; cdr3_aa: CASSPERQSSGNTIYF; cdr3_nt: TGCGCCAGCAGCCCCGAGAGACAATCCTCTGGAAACACCATATATTTT
j_call: TRBJ1-2; v_call: TRBV6-1; clone_size: NA; d_call: NA; cdr3_aa: CASLSSAGRTNYGYTF; cdr3_nt: TGTGCCAGCTTAAGTTCGGCGGGAAGGACTAACTATGGCTACACCTTC
j_call: TRBJ1-2; v_call: TRBV28; clone_size: few; d_call: TRBD1; cdr3_aa: CASRTTGGANYGYTF; cdr3_nt: TGTGCCAGCAGAACTACAGGGGGAGCTAACTATGGCTACACCTTC
j_call: TRBJ2-5; v_call: TRBV20-1; clone_size: NA; d_call: NA; cdr3_aa: CSAGTVSETQYF; cdr3_nt: TGCAGTGCCGGGACTGTCTCGGAGACCCAGTACTTC
j_call: TRBJ2-2; v_call: TRBV10-2; clone_size: few; d_call: TRBD1; cdr3_aa: CASTAAGGNTGELFF; cdr3_nt: TGCGCCAGCACCGCCGCAGGGGGCAACACCGGGGAGCTGTTTTTT
j_call: TRBJ1-1; v_call: TRBV11-2; clone_size: many; d_call: NA; cdr3_aa: CASSLVSSGEAFF; cdr3_nt: TGTGCCAGCAGCTTAGTGTCATCGGGTGAAGCTTTCTTT
j_call: TRBJ1-2; v_call: TRBV12-3/TRBV12-4; clone_size: many; d_call: NA; cdr3_aa: CASSSGKVGYGYTF; cdr3_nt: TGTGCCAGCAGTTCGGGGAAGGTTGGCTATGGCTACACCTTC
j_call: TRBJ2-2; v_call: TRBV9; clone_size: many; d_call: TRBD2; cdr3_aa: CASSVSSGGVTGELFF; cdr3_nt: TGTGCCAGCAGCGTTTCTAGCGGGGGGGTAACCGGGGAGCTGTTTTTT
j_call: TRBJ1-5; v_call: TRBV7-2; clone_size: NA; d_call: NA; cdr3_aa: CASSPTSGTSNQPQHF; cdr3_nt: TGTGCCAGCAGCCCAACATCCGGGACCAGCAATCAGCCCCAGCATTTT
j_call: TRBJ2-5; v_call: TRBV20-1; clone_size: NA; d_call: NA; cdr3_aa: CSATDWKETQYF; cdr3_nt: TGCAGTGCAACGGACTGGAAAGAGACCCAGTACTTC
j_call: TRBJ2-3; v_call: TRBV7-2; clone_size: many; d_call: TRBD1; cdr3_aa: CASSTRTGGRDTQYF; cdr3_nt: TGTGCCAGCAGCACCCGGACAGGGGGCCGAGATACGCAGTATTTT
j_call: TRBJ1-5; v_call: TRBV20-1; clone_size: many; d_call: NA; cdr3_aa: CSAREAGKGQPQHF; cdr3_nt: TGCAGTGCTAGAGAGGCAGGGAAGGGACAGCCCCAGCATTTT
j_call: TRBJ2-5; v_call: TRBV11-2; clone_size: many; d_call: NA; cdr3_aa: CASSLAGGAGETQYF; cdr3_nt: TGTGCCAGCAGCTTAGCGGGCGGGGCAGGGGAGACCCAGTACTTC
j_call: TRBJ1-1; v_call: TRBV12-3/TRBV12-4; clone_size: many; d_call: NA; cdr3_aa: CASSPPRQGYTEAFF; cdr3_nt: TGTGCCAGCAGTCCACCGCGGCAGGGGTACACTGAAGCTTTCTTT
j_call: TRBJ2-1; v_call: TRBV10-3; clone_size: many; d_call: TRBD1; cdr3_aa: CAIKQGQEVNEQFF; cdr3_nt: TGTGCCATCAAGCAGGGACAGGAGGTGAATGAGCAGTTCTTC
j_call: TRBJ1-5; v_call: TRBV27; clone_size: few; d_call: NA; cdr3_aa: CASSLAFTGSSHQPQHF; cdr3_nt: TGTGCCAGCAGTTTAGCTTTTACAGGGAGTTCGCACCAGCCCCAGCATTTT
j_call: TRBJ2-1; v_call: TRBV7-9; clone_size: NA; d_call: TRBD1; cdr3_aa: CASSLSGTGIHEQFF; cdr3_nt: TGTGCCAGCAGTTTATCCGGGACAGGGATCCATGAGCAGTTCTTC
j_call: TRBJ2-7; v_call: TRBV4-2; clone_size: NA; d_call: NA; cdr3_aa: CAMAPGSSCEQYF; cdr3_nt: TGTGCCATGGCCCCCGGGAGCTCCTGCGAGCAGTACTTC
j_call: TRBJ2-7; v_call: TRBV20-1; clone_size: many; d_call: TRBD1; cdr3_aa: CSAKRDSLYEQYF; cdr3_nt: TGCAGTGCTAAACGGGACAGCTTATACGAGCAGTACTTC
j_call: TRBJ2-3; v_call: TRBV7-3; clone_size: NA; d_call: TRBD2; cdr3_aa: CASSLKRGGPDTQYF; cdr3_nt: TGTGCCAGCAGTCTAAAGCGGGGGGGTCCAGATACGCAGTATTTT
j_call: TRBJ2-7; v_call: TRBV12-3/TRBV12-4; clone_size: few; d_call: NA; cdr3_aa: CASSLTNLGHEQYF; cdr3_nt: TGTGCCAGCAGTTTAACCAATTTGGGTCACGAGCAGTACTTC
j_call: TRBJ1-5; v_call: TRBV5-1; clone_size: few; d_call: NA; cdr3_aa: CASSFDLGQPQHF; cdr3_nt: TGCGCCAGCAGCTTCGACTTAGGCCAGCCCCAGCATTTT
j_call: TRBJ2-7; v_call: TRBV19; clone_size: NA; d_call: NA; cdr3_aa: CASSMGPSSYEQYF; cdr3_nt: TGTGCCAGTAGTATGGGACCGAGCTCCTACGAGCAGTACTTC
j_call: TRBJ2-4; v_call: TRBV12-3/TRBV12-4; clone_size: many; d_call: TRBD1; cdr3_aa: CASSTGGAGNIQYF; cdr3_nt: TGTGCCAGCAGTACAGGGGGCGCGGGGAACATTCAGTACTTC
j_call: TRBJ2-2; v_call: TRBV20-1; clone_size: many; d_call: NA; cdr3_aa: CSASEGGGTGELFF; cdr3_nt: TGCAGTGCTAGTGAGGGCGGTGGGACCGGGGAGCTGTTTTTT
j_call: TRBJ1-6; v_call: TRBV21-1; clone_size: many; d_call: NA; cdr3_aa: CASSTRASEVKKSPLHF; cdr3_nt: TGTGCCAGCAGCACCCGAGCGAGTGAGGTGAAGAAGTCACCCCTCCACTTT
j_call: TRBJ2-5; v_call: TRBV5-1; clone_size: many; d_call: NA; cdr3_aa: CASSLGDGQETQYF; cdr3_nt: TGCGCCAGCAGCTTAGGGGACGGCCAAGAGACCCAGTACTTC
j_call: TRBJ2-7; v_call: TRBV7-8; clone_size: many; d_call: NA; cdr3_aa: CASSTRQGLYEQYF; cdr3_nt: TGTGCCAGCAGCACCCGACAGGGACTCTACGAGCAGTACTTC
j_call: TRBJ1-4; v_call: TRBV3-1; clone_size: many; d_call: NA; cdr3_aa: CASSQEFIHTATNEKLFF; cdr3_nt: TGTGCCAGCAGCCAAGAGTTCATCCACACAGCAACTAATGAAAAACTGTTTTTT
j_call: TRBJ2-7; v_call: TRBV3-1; clone_size: many; d_call: NA; cdr3_aa: CASRGEASYEQYF; cdr3_nt: TGTGCCAGCAGAGGGGAGGCTTCCTACGAGCAGTACTTC
j_call: TRBJ2-7; v_call: TRBV20-1; clone_size: many; d_call: NA; cdr3_aa: CSAGGGTRGHYEQYF; cdr3_nt: TGCAGTGCGGGGGGGGGTACAAGGGGGCACTACGAGCAGTACTTC
j_call: TRBJ1-2; v_call: TRBV28; clone_size: NA; d_call: NA; cdr3_aa: CASSPSTGNGYTF; cdr3_nt: TGTGCCAGCAGCCCGTCCACAGGGAACGGCTACACCTTC
j_call: TRBJ1-6; v_call: TRBV6-1; clone_size: few; d_call: NA; cdr3_aa: CASSLSRRSYNSPLHF; cdr3_nt: TGTGCCAGCAGCCTGAGCAGGCGCTCCTATAATTCACCCCTCCACTTT
j_call: TRBJ2-3; v_call: TRBV7-3; clone_size: many; d_call: TRBD2; cdr3_aa: CASSLDGGAGDTQYF; cdr3_nt: TGTGCCAGCAGCTTAGACGGGGGGGCTGGGGATACGCAGTATTTT
j_call: TRBJ1-2; v_call: TRBV12-3/TRBV12-4; clone_size: many; d_call: TRBD1; cdr3_aa: CASSPTRTGFYGYTF; cdr3_nt: TGTGCCAGCAGTCCCACCCGGACAGGGTTCTATGGCTACACCTTC
j_call: TRBJ1-6; v_call: TRBV27; clone_size: many; d_call: NA; cdr3_aa: CASNPVWGGSNSPLHF; cdr3_nt: TGTGCCAGCAACCCCGTATGGGGGGGGAGCAATTCACCCCTCCACTTT
j_call: TRBJ1-6; v_call: TRBV9; clone_size: many; d_call: NA; cdr3_aa: CASSLDNSPLHF; cdr3_nt: TGTGCCAGCAGCTTAGACAATTCACCCCTCCACTTT
j_call: TRBJ1-1; v_call: TRBV7-3; clone_size: many; d_call: NA; cdr3_aa: CASSFGHGNTEAFF; cdr3_nt: TGTGCCAGCAGCTTCGGACACGGGAACACTGAAGCTTTCTTT
j_call: TRBJ2-1; v_call: TRBV19; clone_size: many; d_call: NA; cdr3_aa: CATRPSSYNEQFF; cdr3_nt: TGTGCGACTCGCCCTAGCTCCTACAATGAGCAGTTCTTC
j_call: TRBJ1-2; v_call: TRBV30; clone_size: NA; d_call: NA; cdr3_aa: CARGVHYGYTF; cdr3_nt: TGTGCCCGGGGGGTACACTATGGCTACACCTTC
j_call: TRBJ2-1; v_call: TRBV28; clone_size: many; d_call: TRBD1; cdr3_aa: CASSLRGLTHNEQFF; cdr3_nt: TGTGCCAGCAGTTTAAGGGGGCTTACCCACAATGAGCAGTTCTTC
j_call: TRBJ2-2; v_call: TRBV29-1; clone_size: many; d_call: TRBD2; cdr3_aa: CSVEKAVAGSAGELFF; cdr3_nt: TGCAGCGTTGAAAAGGCGGTAGCGGGGTCCGCCGGGGAGCTGTTTTTT
j_call: TRBJ2-1; v_call: TRBV30; clone_size: few; d_call: TRBD2; cdr3_aa: CAWSVLSAGAYNEQFF; cdr3_nt: TGTGCCTGGAGTGTACTTTCGGCGGGGGCCTACAATGAGCAGTTCTTC
j_call: TRBJ1-5; v_call: TRBV20-1; clone_size: many; d_call: NA; cdr3_aa: CSVRPPNQPQHF; cdr3_nt: TGCAGTGTTCGCCCCCCCAATCAGCCCCAGCATTTT
j_call: TRBJ2-6; v_call: TRBV19; clone_size: NA; d_call: NA; cdr3_aa: CASSILVPSGANVLTF; cdr3_nt: TGTGCCAGTAGTATCCTTGTCCCCTCTGGGGCCAACGTCCTGACTTTC